The 16 T cell receptor beta chains presented below share a single source sample, sequenced in a study of T-cell reconstitution after alpha-beta-depleted transplantation in children. Construction of the TCRbeta library involved unique molecular identifiers. TCRdb re-called the PCR reads with MiXCR, one entry per CDR3 protein. The table lists about 22,000 distinct CDR3 sequences, approximately 10% of them singletons, with roughly a quarter in the top ten. Sequenced here: PBMCs from the stem cell graft donor, sampled from the stem cell graft. The origin of the receptors is a human donor who donated a stem cell graft to a child with chronic granulomatous disease.

This clonotype was counted many times. V and J are TRBV28 and TRBJ2-4, with 9 bases identical to TRBD1. V gave up 4 bases and J gave up 1 base; unmatched junction bases: 8. Germline assignment: CDR1 MDHEN and CDR2 SYDVKM. The CDR3 has 17 amino acids. The CDR3: CASSSADRGNAKNIQYF. CDR3 sequence (DNA): TGTGCCAGCAGTTCGGCCGACAGGGGGAACGCCAAAAACATTCAGTACTTC.

This clonotype was seen ten or more times. V usage is TRBV15 and J usage is TRBJ2-3; 7 bases align to TRBD1. The CDR3 covers 17 residues. Germline V CDR1 and CDR2: LNHNV, YYDKDF (reference sequence). J gave up 5 bases and V 5 bases, and 16 bases lay outside the gene matches. The DNA for the CDR3 is TGTGCCACCAGCGCCCTCAGTGGGGAAGGGGGCAGAGATACGCAGTATTTT. Translated, it gives CATSALSGEGGRDTQYF.

In its sample, this clonotype was seen many times. This chain connects TRBV28 to TRBJ2-7; D gene uncertain. The V end lost 5 bases, the J end lost 2 bases, and 4 bases lay between the germline ends. The CDR3 sequence is 11 residues long. The germline V gene has CDR1 MDHEN and CDR2 SYDVKM. The CDR3 sequence: CASSQAYEQYF. The CDR3 coding sequence is TGTGCCAGCAGTCAAGCCTACGAGCAGTACTTC.

This clonotype was recorded at least ten times. The chain links TRBV28 to TRBJ1-1; maybe TRBD1 (5 bases). The CDR3 runs to 15 residues. The germline V and J ends were trimmed by 7 bases and 0 bases, with 15 bases remaining between them. CDR1 is MDHEN and CDR2 is SYDVKM in the germline V gene. Here the CDR3 reads CASKVGEGLNTEAFF. The CDR3, as DNA: TGTGCCAGCAAAGTAGGGGAGGGGTTGAACACTGAAGCTTTCTTT.

This clonotype showed up many times. V is TRBV7-2 and J is TRBJ1-1; D unclear. The CDR3 loop spans 15 amino acids. The germline V and J ends were trimmed by 4 bases and 3 bases, with 15 bases remaining between them. CDR1 SGHTA and CDR2 FQGNSA come from the germline V gene. The CDR3 sequence: CASSSRRRYYTEAFF. The CDR3 coding sequence is TGTGCCAGCAGCTCCCGACGGCGCTACTACACTGAAGCTTTCTTT. Variable domain in full (rest from reference TRBV7-2 and TRBJ1-1): GAGVSQSPSNKVTEKGKDVELRCDPISGHTALYWYRQSLGQGLEFLIYFQGNSAPDKSGLPSDRFSAERTGGSVSTLTIQRTQQEDSAVYLCASSSRRRYYTEAFFGQGTRLTVV.

This clonotype was counted ten times or more. The chain uses TRBV12-3 or TRBV12-4 and TRBJ2-1; the D call may be TRBD1 or TRBD2 (7 bases each). Trimming cost V 5 bases and J 8 bases, with 16 bases left between them. The CDR3 runs 14 residues. The CDR3 nucleotides are TGTGCCAGCAGTCTCAGACAGGGAGGGCATGAGCAGTTCTTC. Protein sequence: CASSLRQGGHEQFF.

This clonotype was recorded at least ten times. The V gene is TRBV12-3 or TRBV12-4, the J gene TRBJ2-1; 8 bases fit TRBD2. The CDR3 is made up of 16 amino acids. With V trimmed by 1 base and J by 6 bases, 8 bases remained unmatched. The CDR3 reads CASSLGVSGSANEQFF. In nucleotides, the CDR3 is TGTGCCAGCAGTTTAGGGGTCAGCGGGAGCGCCAATGAGCAGTTCTTC.

This clonotype was observed at least ten times. J is TRBJ2-3 and V is TRBV25-1, with 7 positions matching TRBD2. Germline CDR1 and CDR2: MGHDK and SYGVNS. This CDR3 region has 16 residues. V gave up 0 bases and J gave up 4 bases; unmatched junction bases: 7. The CDR3 region has the DNA TGTGCCAGCAGTGAATACCGAGCGGGGAGGGCAGATACGCAGTATTTT. Protein sequence: CASSEYRAGRADTQYF. Together with reference TRBV25-1 and TRBJ2-3, the CDR3 gives the full variable domain: EADIYQTPRYLVIGTGKKITLECSQTMGHDKMYWYQQDPGMELHLIHYSYGVNSTEKGDLSSESTVSRIRTEHFPLTLESARPSHTSQYLCASSEYRAGRADTQYFGPGTRLTVL.

This clonotype was seen many times. The CDR3 DNA reads TGTGCCAGCAGCCCTACTCTCCTAGCGAGCACAGATACGCAGTATTTT. It yields the protein CASSPTLLASTDTQYF. The chain combines TRBV7-2 with TRBJ2-3, with D possibly being TRBD2 (6 bases). V was clipped by 5 bases and J by 0 bases, with 15 bases between them. The length of the CDR3 is 16 residues. In germline, CDR1 is SGHTA, CDR2 FQGNSA.

In its sample, this clonotype was seen a few times. At one of its ends the junction is not consistent with the germline gene, which may arise from a read error. The gene calls are TRBV20-1 and TRBJ1-1; D is perhaps TRBD1 (5 bases). There are 17 residues in the CDR3. Germline V gives CDR1 DFQATT, CDR2 SNEGSKA (reference sequence). The CDR3 DNA is TGCTGTGCTAGAGTGGTGGGGGGGTTAGGACGAATCGCTGAAGCTTTCTTT. It encodes CCARVVGGLGRIAEAFF.

This clonotype was counted ten times or more. The chain employs TRBV29-1 and TRBJ2-7; D is ambiguous. Germline V CDR1 and CDR2: SQVTM, ANQGSEA. The CDR3 has 19 residues. The germline V and J ends were trimmed by 0 bases and 9 bases, with 33 bases remaining between them. The CDR3 DNA sequence: TGCAGCGTTGAAGATTCGATGTTTTCCTTTGATCCCCCAAGGTTGGGGCAGTACTTC. Encoded protein: CSVEDSMFSFDPPRLGQYF.

The chain links TRBV28 to TRBJ1-1; D not certain. V lost 6 bases and J lost 8, with 13 bases in between. This CDR3 has 12 residues. CDR1 and CDR2 (germline): MDHEN, SYDVKM. CDR3 sequence: CASSPPTGEAFF. CDR3 sequence (DNA): TGTGCCAGCAGCCCCCCGACGGGAGAAGCTTTCTTT.

This clonotype was seen at least ten times. The genes are TRBV7-9 and TRBJ2-3; 12 nucleotides match TRBD2. The germline CDR1 and CDR2 sequences are SEHNR and FQNEAQ (reference sequence). This CDR3 comprises 17 residues. V trimming: 0 bases; J trimming: 1 base; junction bases outside the gene matches: 2. The CDR3 nucleotides are TGTGCCAGCAGCTTAGCGACTAGCGGGAGCGGCACAGATACGCAGTATTTT. It codes for CASSLATSGSGTDTQYF.

This clonotype has a count of ten or more. This rearrangement joins TRBV3-1 to TRBJ2-1; 9 bases align to TRBD2. Trimming at V came to 0 bases and at J to 4 bases, leaving 4 bases not matched to a gene. Per the germline V gene, CDR1 is LGHDT and CDR2 is YNNKEL (reference sequence). This CDR3 region has 16 residues. The CDR3 bases are TGTGCCAGCAGCCAAGATCAAAGCGGGGGGTACAATGAGCAGTTCTTC. It codes for CASSQDQSGGYNEQFF.

This clonotype was seen ten or more times. The chain has TRBV2 and TRBJ2-2; D is undetermined. From germline, CDR1 is SNHLY and CDR2 FYNNEI. The CDR3 totals 11 residues. V lost 6 bases and J 3 bases, leaving 2 bases between the germline ends. CDR3 sequence (DNA): TGTGCCAGCAGCTACACCGGGGAGCTGTTTTTT. This translates into CASSYTGELFF.

Ten or more counts support this clonotype. The rearrangement joins TRBV3-1 to TRBJ2-3; 14 bases agree with TRBD2. Germline V gives CDR1 LGHDT, CDR2 YNNKEL (reference sequence). This CDR3 contains 18 residues. J lost 2 bases, V lost 4 bases, and 8 bases had no gene match. The CDR3 DNA sequence: TGTGCCAGCAGCCCCGGCGGACTAGCGGGGGGTACCACAGATACGCAGTATTTT. It yields the protein CASSPGGLAGGTTDTQYF.